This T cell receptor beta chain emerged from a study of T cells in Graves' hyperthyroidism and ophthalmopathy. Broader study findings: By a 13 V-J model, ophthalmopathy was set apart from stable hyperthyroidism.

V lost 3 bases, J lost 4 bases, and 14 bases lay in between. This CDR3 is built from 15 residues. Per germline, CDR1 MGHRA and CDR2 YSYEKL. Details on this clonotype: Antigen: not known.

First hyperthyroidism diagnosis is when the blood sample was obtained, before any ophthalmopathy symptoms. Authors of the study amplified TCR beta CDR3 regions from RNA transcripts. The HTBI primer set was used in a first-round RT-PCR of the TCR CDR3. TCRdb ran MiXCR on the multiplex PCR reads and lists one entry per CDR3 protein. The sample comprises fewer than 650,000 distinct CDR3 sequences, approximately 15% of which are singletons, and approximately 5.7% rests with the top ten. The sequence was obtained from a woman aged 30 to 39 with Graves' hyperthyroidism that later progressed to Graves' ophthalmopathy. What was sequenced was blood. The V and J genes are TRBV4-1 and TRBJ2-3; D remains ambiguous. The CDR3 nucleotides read TGCGCCAGCAGCCAGATAAGGACGATTCCAGATACGCAGTATTTT. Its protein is CASSQIRTIPDTQYF.